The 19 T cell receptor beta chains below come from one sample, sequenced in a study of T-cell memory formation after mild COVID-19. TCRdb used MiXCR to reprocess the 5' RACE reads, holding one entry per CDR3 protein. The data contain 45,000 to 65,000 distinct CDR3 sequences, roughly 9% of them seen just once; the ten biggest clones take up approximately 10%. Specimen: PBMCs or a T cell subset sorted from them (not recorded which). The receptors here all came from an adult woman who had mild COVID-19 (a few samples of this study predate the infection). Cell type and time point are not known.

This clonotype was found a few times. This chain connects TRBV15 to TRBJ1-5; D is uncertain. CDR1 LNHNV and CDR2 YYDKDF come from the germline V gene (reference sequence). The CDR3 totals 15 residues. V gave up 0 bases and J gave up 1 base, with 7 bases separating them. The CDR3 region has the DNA TGTGCCACCAGCAGAGATCCGGGAAGCAATCAGCCCCAGCATTTT. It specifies CATSRDPGSNQPQHF.

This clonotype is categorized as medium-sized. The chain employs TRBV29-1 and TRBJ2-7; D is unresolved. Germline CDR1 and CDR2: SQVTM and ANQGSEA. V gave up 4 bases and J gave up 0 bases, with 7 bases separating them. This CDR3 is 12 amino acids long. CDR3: CSVAVVSYEQYF. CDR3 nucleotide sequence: TGCAGCGTTGCTGTGGTCTCCTACGAGCAGTACTTC.

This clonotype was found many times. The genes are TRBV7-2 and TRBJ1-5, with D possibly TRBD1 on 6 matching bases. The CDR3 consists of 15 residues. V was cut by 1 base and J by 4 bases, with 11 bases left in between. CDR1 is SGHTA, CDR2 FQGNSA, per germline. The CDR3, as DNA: TGTGCCAGCAGCTTAGGAGACAGGCGTAATCAGCCCCAGCATTTT. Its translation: CASSLGDRRNQPQHF.

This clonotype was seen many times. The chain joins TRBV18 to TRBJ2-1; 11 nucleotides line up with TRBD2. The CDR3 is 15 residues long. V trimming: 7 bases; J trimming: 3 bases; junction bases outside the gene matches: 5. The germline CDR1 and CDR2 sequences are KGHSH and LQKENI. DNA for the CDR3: TGTGCCAGCTTCTCCGGGACTAGCGGCTACAATGAGCAGTTCTTC. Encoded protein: CASFSGTSGYNEQFF.

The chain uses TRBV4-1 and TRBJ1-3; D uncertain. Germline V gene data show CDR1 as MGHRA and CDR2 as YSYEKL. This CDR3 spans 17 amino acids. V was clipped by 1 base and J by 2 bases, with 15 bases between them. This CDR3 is CASSQGLAATPGNTIYF. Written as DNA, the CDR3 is TGCGCCAGCAGCCAAGGACTGGCAGCTACTCCTGGAAACACCATATATTTT.

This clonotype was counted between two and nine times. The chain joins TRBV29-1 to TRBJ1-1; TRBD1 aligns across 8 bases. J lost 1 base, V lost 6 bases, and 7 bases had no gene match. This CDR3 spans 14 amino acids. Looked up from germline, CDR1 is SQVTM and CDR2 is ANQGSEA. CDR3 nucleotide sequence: TGCAGCGTGGAGGACAGGGCTAGGAACACTGAAGCTTTCTTT. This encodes CSVEDRARNTEAFF.

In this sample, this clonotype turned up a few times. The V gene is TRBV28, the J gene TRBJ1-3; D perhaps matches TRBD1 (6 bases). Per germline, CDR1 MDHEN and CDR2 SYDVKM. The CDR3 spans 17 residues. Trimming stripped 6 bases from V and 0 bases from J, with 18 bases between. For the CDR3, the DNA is TGTGCCAGCAGATTACACGCTGGACAGACCTCTGGAAACACCATATATTTT. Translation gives CASRLHAGQTSGNTIYF.

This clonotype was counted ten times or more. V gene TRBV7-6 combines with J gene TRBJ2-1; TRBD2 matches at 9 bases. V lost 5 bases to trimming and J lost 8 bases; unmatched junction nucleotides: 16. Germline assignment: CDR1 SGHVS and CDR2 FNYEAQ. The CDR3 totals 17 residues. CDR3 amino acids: CASSQPLRGGLVYEQFF. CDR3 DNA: TGTGCCAGCAGCCAACCTTTGCGGGGGGGCCTAGTTTATGAGCAGTTCTTC. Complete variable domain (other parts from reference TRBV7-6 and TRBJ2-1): GAGVSQSPRYKVTKRGQDVALRCDPISGHVSLYWYRQALGQGPEFLTYFNYEAQQDKSGLPNDRFSAERPEGSISTLTIQRTEQRDSAMYRCASSQPLRGGLVYEQFFGPGTRLTVL.

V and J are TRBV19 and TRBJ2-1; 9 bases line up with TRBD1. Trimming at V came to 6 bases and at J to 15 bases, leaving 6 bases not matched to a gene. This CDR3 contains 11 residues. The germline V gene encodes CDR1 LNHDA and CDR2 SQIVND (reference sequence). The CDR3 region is CASSGQGTWFF. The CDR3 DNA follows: TGTGCCAGTAGCGGACAGGGGACCTGGTTCTTC.

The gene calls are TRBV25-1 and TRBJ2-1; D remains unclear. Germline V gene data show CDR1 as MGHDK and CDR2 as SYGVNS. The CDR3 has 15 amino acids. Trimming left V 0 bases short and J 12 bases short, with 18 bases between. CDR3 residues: CASSEYSPAKMGQFF. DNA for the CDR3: TGTGCCAGCAGTGAATATTCTCCCGCCAAGATGGGGCAGTTCTTC. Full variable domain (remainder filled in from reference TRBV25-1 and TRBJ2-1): EADIYQTPRYLVIGTGKKITLECSQTMGHDKMYWYQQDPGMELHLIHYSYGVNSTEKGDLSSESTVSRIRTEHFPLTLESARPSHTSQYLCASSEYSPAKMGQFFGPGTRLTVL.

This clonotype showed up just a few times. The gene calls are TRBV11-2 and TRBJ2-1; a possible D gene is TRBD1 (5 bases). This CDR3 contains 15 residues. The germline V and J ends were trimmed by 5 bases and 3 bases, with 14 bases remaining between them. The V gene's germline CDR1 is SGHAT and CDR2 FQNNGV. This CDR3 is CASSRGFQGYNEQFF. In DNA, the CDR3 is TGTGCCAGCAGCCGCGGATTCCAGGGCTACAATGAGCAGTTCTTC.

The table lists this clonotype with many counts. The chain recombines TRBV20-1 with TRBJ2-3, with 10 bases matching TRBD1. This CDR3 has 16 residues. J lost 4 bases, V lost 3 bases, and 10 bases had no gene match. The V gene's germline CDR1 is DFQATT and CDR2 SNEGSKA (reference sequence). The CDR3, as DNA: TGCAGTGCTAGGCCTTCCGGACAGGGGGGCCCAGATACGCAGTATTTT. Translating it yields CSARPSGQGGPDTQYF.

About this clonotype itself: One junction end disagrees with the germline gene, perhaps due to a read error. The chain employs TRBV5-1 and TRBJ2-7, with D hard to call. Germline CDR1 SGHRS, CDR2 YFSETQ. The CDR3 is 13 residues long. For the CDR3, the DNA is TGCGCTAGCAGCATAGAAAACTCCTACGAGCAGTACTTC. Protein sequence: CASSIENSYEQYF.

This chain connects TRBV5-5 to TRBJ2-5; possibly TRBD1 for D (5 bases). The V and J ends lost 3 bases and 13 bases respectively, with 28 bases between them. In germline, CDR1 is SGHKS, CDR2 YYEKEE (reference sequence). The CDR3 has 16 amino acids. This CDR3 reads CASSYLATDILGPGYF. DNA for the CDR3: TGTGCCAGCAGCTACCTTGCAACGGACATCCTCGGGCCTGGGTACTTC. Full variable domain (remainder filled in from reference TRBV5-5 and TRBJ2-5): DAGVTQSPTHLIKTRGQQVTLRCSPISGHKSVSWYQQVLGQGPQFIFQYYEKEERGRGNFPDRFSARQFPNYSSELNVNALLLGDSALYLCASSYLATDILGPGYFGPGTRLLVL.

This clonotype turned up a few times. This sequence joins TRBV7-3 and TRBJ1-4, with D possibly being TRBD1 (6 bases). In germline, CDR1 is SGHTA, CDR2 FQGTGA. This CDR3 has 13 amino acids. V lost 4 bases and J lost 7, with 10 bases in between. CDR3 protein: CASSWGPGEKLFF. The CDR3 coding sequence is TGTGCCAGCAGCTGGGGGCCGGGTGAAAAACTGTTTTTT.

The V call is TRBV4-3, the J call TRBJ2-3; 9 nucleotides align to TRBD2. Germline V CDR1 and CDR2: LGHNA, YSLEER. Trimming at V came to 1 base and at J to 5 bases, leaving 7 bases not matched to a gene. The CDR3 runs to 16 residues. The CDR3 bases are TGCGCCAGCAGCCAAGCTCCGGGACTAGCTGGAGATACGCAGTATTTT. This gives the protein CASSQAPGLAGDTQYF.

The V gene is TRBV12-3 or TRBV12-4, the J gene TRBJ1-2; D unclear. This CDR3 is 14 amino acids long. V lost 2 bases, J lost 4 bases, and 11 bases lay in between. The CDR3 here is CASSLRGLGYGYTF. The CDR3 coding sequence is TGTGCCAGCAGTTTAAGAGGGTTGGGCTATGGCTACACCTTC.

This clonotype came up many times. The CDR3 spells CASSRGTDPDTQYF. CDR3 bases: TGCGCCAGCAGCAGGGGGACGGACCCAGATACGCAGTATTTT. The chain recombines TRBV5-1 with TRBJ2-3; perhaps TRBD1 as D (6 bases). Germline values: CDR1 SGHRS, CDR2 YFSETQ. CDR3 length equals 14 residues. The V end was cut by 4 bases, the J end by 4 bases, with 13 bases between.

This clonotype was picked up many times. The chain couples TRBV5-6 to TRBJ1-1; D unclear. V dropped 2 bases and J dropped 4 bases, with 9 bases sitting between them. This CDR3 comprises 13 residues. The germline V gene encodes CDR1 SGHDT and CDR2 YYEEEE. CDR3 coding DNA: TGTGCCAGCAGCTTCATTGGAATCACTGAAGCTTTCTTT. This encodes CASSFIGITEAFF.